A selection of T cell receptor beta chains follows, all from one sample in a study of cytomegalovirus exposure and HLA in healthy donors. Assay: immunoSEQ multiplex PCR; the TCRdb copy retains only in-frame clones and omits some. The table lists about 190,000 clones, over 70% of them singletons, with over 1.5% in the top ten. Input material: PBMCs. Receptor source: a woman between 18 and 30 years old in good health and CMV-seronegative. The CDR3 runs from the conserved cysteine through the conserved F or W. D genes are given only for firm matches. A row's size may be missing; if present it is once, few, many or a size class.

j_gene: TRBJ2-1; v_gene: TRBV5-1; abundance: .; d_gene: TRBD2; CDR3aa: CASSELERGNEQFF; CDR3nt: TGCGCCAGCAGCGAACTTGAGCGGGGGAATGAGCAGTTCTTC
j_gene: TRBJ1-6; v_gene: TRBV18; abundance: .; d_gene: TRBD1; CDR3aa: CASSPLSTGTGSSYNSPLHF; CDR3nt: TGTGCCAGCTCACCCTTAAGCACCGGGACAGGGTCGAGTTATAATTCACCCCTCCACTTT
j_gene: TRBJ1-4; v_gene: TRBV6-1; abundance: .; d_gene: TRBD1; CDR3aa: CASSDIGQGSFSREKLFF; CDR3nt: TGTGCCAGCAGTGATATTGGACAGGGATCATTCTCTCGGGAAAAACTGTTTTTT
j_gene: TRBJ1-2; v_gene: TRBV7-2; abundance: .; d_gene: .; CDR3aa: CASSLVAMSGYWGYTF; CDR3nt: TGTGCCAGCAGCTTAGTTGCTATGTCAGGGTACTGGGGCTACACCTTC
j_gene: TRBJ2-2; v_gene: TRBV27; abundance: .; d_gene: .; CDR3aa: CASSSGNTGELFF; CDR3nt: TGTGCCAGCAGTTCGGGGAACACCGGGGAGCTGTTTTTT
j_gene: TRBJ1-5; v_gene: TRBV6-5; abundance: .; d_gene: TRBD1; CDR3aa: CASSSISTGKQQPQHF; CDR3nt: TGTGCCAGCAGTTCAATATCGACAGGGAAACAACAGCCCCAGCATTTT
j_gene: TRBJ2-4; v_gene: TRBV29-1; abundance: .; d_gene: TRBD1; CDR3aa: CSVVTGGYLKNIQYF; CDR3nt: TGCAGCGTGGTGACAGGGGGCTACCTCAAAAACATTCAGTACTTC
j_gene: TRBJ2-7; v_gene: TRBV7-9; abundance: once; d_gene: .; CDR3aa: CASSHEGYSYEQYF; CDR3nt: TGTGCCAGCAGCCACGAGGGCTACTCCTACGAGCAGTACTTC
j_gene: TRBJ1-1; v_gene: TRBV6-5; abundance: .; d_gene: TRBD1; CDR3aa: CASRLPDRATEAFF; CDR3nt: TGTGCCAGCAGACTCCCTGACAGGGCCACTGAAGCTTTCTTT
j_gene: TRBJ2-1; v_gene: TRBV6-5; abundance: .; d_gene: .; CDR3aa: CASSYEIGGNNEQFF; CDR3nt: TGTGCCAGCAGTTACGAAATCGGGGGAAACAATGAGCAGTTCTTC
j_gene: TRBJ2-2; v_gene: TRBV7-3; abundance: .; d_gene: .; CDR3aa: CASSLGTASGELFF; CDR3nt: TGTGCCAGCAGCCTCGGGACTGCCTCGGGGGAGCTGTTTTTT
j_gene: TRBJ2-1; v_gene: TRBV7-9; abundance: once; d_gene: TRBD2; CDR3aa: CASSLVASGRVSYNEQFF; CDR3nt: TGTGCCAGCAGCTTAGTTGCTAGCGGGAGGGTCTCCTACAATGAGCAGTTCTTC
j_gene: TRBJ2-1; v_gene: TRBV6-1; abundance: .; d_gene: TRBD2; CDR3aa: CASSDGRGNEQFF; CDR3nt: TGTGCCAGCAGTGACGGGAGGGGCAATGAGCAGTTCTTC
j_gene: TRBJ2-1; v_gene: TRBV7-2; abundance: .; d_gene: TRBD2; CDR3aa: CASSRTSGIVNEQFF; CDR3nt: TGTGCCAGCAGCCGTACTAGCGGGATAGTCAATGAGCAGTTCTTC
j_gene: TRBJ1-2; v_gene: TRBV7-9; abundance: .; d_gene: .; CDR3aa: CASSPGAYGYTF; CDR3nt: TGTGCCAGCAGTCCAGGGGCATATGGCTACACCTTC
j_gene: TRBJ2-2; v_gene: TRBV18; abundance: .; d_gene: .; CDR3aa: CASSPPSTDTGELFF; CDR3nt: TGTGCCAGCTCACCACCGTCTACGGACACCGGGGAGCTGTTTTTT
j_gene: TRBJ2-6; v_gene: TRBV14; abundance: .; d_gene: .; CDR3aa: CASSQASQWWSGANVLTF; CDR3nt: TGTGCCAGCAGCCAAGCGTCCCAGTGGTGGTCTGGGGCCAACGTCCTGACTTTC
j_gene: TRBJ1-2; v_gene: TRBV5-1; abundance: .; d_gene: TRBD1; CDR3aa: CASTLTGADDGYTF; CDR3nt: TGCGCCAGCACCCTGACAGGGGCGGACGACGGCTACACCTTC
j_gene: TRBJ2-3; v_gene: TRBV7-2; abundance: .; d_gene: .; CDR3aa: CASSLTGRTDAQYF; CDR3nt: TGTGCCAGCAGCTTAACAGGGCGCACAGATGCGCAGTATTTT
j_gene: TRBJ2-3; v_gene: TRBV19; abundance: .; d_gene: .; CDR3aa: CASSRRDAGKQDTQYF; CDR3nt: TGTGCCAGTAGTAGGAGGGACGCTGGAAAACAGGATACGCAGTATTTT
j_gene: TRBJ2-7; v_gene: TRBV28; abundance: once; d_gene: .; CDR3aa: CASSDSREQYF; CDR3nt: TGTGCCAGCAGTGACTCTAGGGAGCAGTACTTC
j_gene: TRBJ1-1; v_gene: TRBV5-1; abundance: .; d_gene: TRBD1; CDR3aa: CASSLTRDRGEAFF; CDR3nt: TGCGCCAGCAGCTTAACCCGGGACAGGGGTGAAGCTTTCTTT
j_gene: TRBJ1-2; v_gene: TRBV2; abundance: .; d_gene: TRBD1; CDR3aa: CASSESPDRAGYTF; CDR3nt: TGTGCCAGCAGTGAAAGCCCCGACAGGGCAGGCTACACCTTC
j_gene: TRBJ2-7; v_gene: TRBV18; abundance: .; d_gene: TRBD1; CDR3aa: CASSPRSFEGQSDLGLYYEQYF; CDR3nt: TGTGCCAGCTCACCACGGTCCTTTGAGGGACAGTCTGATCTGGGGCTATACTACGAGCAGTACTTC
j_gene: TRBJ1-5; v_gene: TRBV28; abundance: .; d_gene: TRBD1; CDR3aa: CASSDRGMGNNQPQHF; CDR3nt: TGTGCCAGCAGTGACAGGGGAATGGGGAACAATCAGCCCCAGCATTTT
j_gene: TRBJ2-7; v_gene: TRBV7-2; abundance: few; d_gene: .; CDR3aa: CASSLSRGREQYF; CDR3nt: TGTGCCAGCAGTTTGTCCAGGGGTCGGGAGCAGTACTTC
j_gene: TRBJ2-7; v_gene: TRBV30; abundance: .; d_gene: .; CDR3aa: CAWRARSWRAISYGIEQYF; CDR3nt: TGTGCCTGGAGGGCCCGTAGTTGGCGGGCGATTTCTTACGGTATTGAGCAGTACTTC
j_gene: TRBJ2-3; v_gene: TRBV27; abundance: .; d_gene: .; CDR3aa: CASSSSDSRTDTQYF; CDR3nt: TGTGCCAGCAGTTCCTCGGACAGTCGCACAGATACGCAGTATTTT
j_gene: TRBJ2-7; v_gene: TRBV28; abundance: .; d_gene: .; CDR3aa: CASSSQGWSEQYF; CDR3nt: TGTGCCAGCAGTTCCCAGGGGTGGAGCGAGCAGTACTTC
j_gene: TRBJ2-3; v_gene: TRBV10-1; abundance: .; d_gene: TRBD2; CDR3aa: CASSESTSGGGTDTQYF; CDR3nt: TGCGCCAGCAGTGAGTCAACTAGCGGGGGGGGCACAGATACGCAGTATTTT
j_gene: TRBJ1-5; v_gene: TRBV4-1; abundance: .; d_gene: TRBD1; CDR3aa: CASSLGTDSNQPQHF; CDR3nt: TGCGCCAGCAGCCTTGGGACAGATAGCAATCAGCCCCAGCATTTT
j_gene: TRBJ1-3; v_gene: TRBV28; abundance: .; d_gene: .; CDR3aa: CASSEAQGLPGNTIYF; CDR3nt: TGTGCCAGCAGCGAAGCGCAGGGTTTACCTGGAAACACCATATATTTT
j_gene: TRBJ1-1; v_gene: TRBV5-1; abundance: .; d_gene: .; CDR3aa: CASSFFSSDSALEAFF; CDR3nt: TGCGCCAGCAGCTTTTTTTCGTCGGACAGCGCCCTTGAAGCTTTCTTT
j_gene: TRBJ2-7; v_gene: TRBV29-1; abundance: .; d_gene: TRBD1; CDR3aa: CSVEDRGTGPSAEQYF; CDR3nt: TGCAGCGTTGAAGATCGGGGGACAGGGCCTTCCGCGGAGCAGTACTTC
j_gene: TRBJ1-1; v_gene: TRBV10-2; abundance: .; d_gene: .; CDR3aa: CASGVGGTEAFF; CDR3nt: TGCGCCAGTGGCGTAGGGGGCACTGAAGCTTTCTTT
j_gene: TRBJ2-7; v_gene: TRBV5-4; abundance: .; d_gene: TRBD2; CDR3aa: CASSSTSGREGEQYF; CDR3nt: TGTGCCAGCAGCTCTACTAGCGGGAGGGAGGGCGAGCAGTACTTC
j_gene: TRBJ2-2; v_gene: TRBV6-5; abundance: .; d_gene: .; CDR3aa: CASSYAQKGAGELFF; CDR3nt: TGTGCCAGCAGTTACGCCCAAAAGGGGGCCGGGGAGCTGTTTTTT
j_gene: TRBJ1-2; v_gene: TRBV10-3; abundance: few; d_gene: .; CDR3aa: CAISESGRGGYGYTF; CDR3nt: TGTGCCATCAGTGAGTCCGGCAGGGGCGGCTATGGCTACACCTTC
j_gene: TRBJ2-3; v_gene: TRBV6-5; abundance: .; d_gene: .; CDR3aa: CASSGWGDTDTQYF; CDR3nt: TGTGCCAGCAGTGGTTGGGGCGACACAGATACGCAGTATTTT
j_gene: TRBJ1-1; v_gene: TRBV7-9; abundance: .; d_gene: .; CDR3aa: CASSSNNMNTEAFF; CDR3nt: TGTGCCAGCAGCTCCAACAACATGAACACTGAAGCTTTCTTT
j_gene: TRBJ1-1; v_gene: TRBV29-1; abundance: .; d_gene: .; CDR3aa: CSAAGASNTEAFF; CDR3nt: TGCAGCGCCGCGGGGGCGTCGAACACTGAAGCTTTCTTT
j_gene: TRBJ2-7; v_gene: TRBV10-1; abundance: .; d_gene: .; CDR3aa: CASSESRVYSYEQYF; CDR3nt: TGCGCCAGCAGTGAGTCACGGGTTTACTCCTACGAGCAGTACTTC
j_gene: TRBJ1-2; v_gene: TRBV9; abundance: .; d_gene: TRBD1; CDR3aa: CASSVGTGTFTDGYTF; CDR3nt: TGTGCCAGCAGCGTAGGGACAGGGACCTTTACGGATGGCTACACCTTC
j_gene: TRBJ2-1; v_gene: TRBV27; abundance: .; d_gene: TRBD2; CDR3aa: CASSHFTPRTSGPHNEQFF; CDR3nt: TGTGCCAGCAGTCACTTTACCCCCCGGACTAGCGGACCCCACAATGAGCAGTTCTTC
j_gene: TRBJ2-2; v_gene: TRBV7-3; abundance: .; d_gene: TRBD1; CDR3aa: CASSQYRGRTGELFF; CDR3nt: TGTGCCAGCAGCCAGTACAGGGGGCGAACCGGGGAGCTGTTTTTT
j_gene: TRBJ2-7; v_gene: TRBV30; abundance: .; d_gene: .; CDR3aa: CAWSLGRSSYEQYF; CDR3nt: TGTGCCTGGAGTCTGGGCAGGTCCTCCTACGAGCAGTACTTC
j_gene: TRBJ2-3; v_gene: TRBV5-1; abundance: .; d_gene: .; CDR3aa: CASSPGLYTDTQYF; CDR3nt: TGCGCCAGCAGCCCAGGACTGTACACAGATACGCAGTATTTT
j_gene: TRBJ2-3; v_gene: TRBV19; abundance: .; d_gene: .; CDR3aa: CASSIDNRQGSDTQYF; CDR3nt: TGTGCCAGTAGTATAGATAATCGCCAGGGGTCAGATACGCAGTATTTT
j_gene: TRBJ1-1; v_gene: TRBV5-4; abundance: .; d_gene: TRBD1; CDR3aa: CASSPGDREWVTEAFF; CDR3nt: TGTGCCAGCAGCCCTGGGGACAGGGAATGGGTCACTGAAGCTTTCTTT
j_gene: TRBJ1-6; v_gene: TRBV28; abundance: .; d_gene: .; CDR3aa: CASSSGVPQGSPLHF; CDR3nt: TGTGCCAGCAGTTCGGGCGTCCCCCAGGGTTCACCCCTCCACTTT
j_gene: TRBJ1-2; v_gene: TRBV7-2; abundance: few; d_gene: .; CDR3aa: CASSATGSWFGYTF; CDR3nt: TGTGCCAGCAGCGCCACCGGGAGCTGGTTTGGCTACACCTTC
j_gene: TRBJ1-1; v_gene: TRBV28; abundance: many; d_gene: .; CDR3aa: CASSETQAFF; CDR3nt: TGTGCCAGCAGTGAAACTCAAGCTTTCTTT
j_gene: TRBJ1-5; v_gene: TRBV30; abundance: .; d_gene: .; CDR3aa: CAWSPLEWGNQPQHF; CDR3nt: TGTGCCTGGAGTCCTCTAGAGTGGGGCAATCAGCCCCAGCATTTT
j_gene: TRBJ1-1; v_gene: TRBV5-1; abundance: .; d_gene: .; CDR3aa: CASSLGLGLNTEAFF; CDR3nt: TGCGCCAGCAGCTTGGGGCTGGGGCTGAACACTGAAGCTTTTTTT
j_gene: TRBJ2-5; v_gene: TRBV5-4; abundance: few; d_gene: TRBD2; CDR3aa: CASARLAGAQETQYF; CDR3nt: TGTGCCAGCGCAAGACTAGCGGGGGCCCAAGAGACCCAGTACTTC
j_gene: TRBJ2-5; v_gene: TRBV7-2; abundance: .; d_gene: TRBD2; CDR3aa: CASSWGGEETQYF; CDR3nt: TGTGCCAGCAGCTGGGGGGGGGAGGAGACCCAGTACTTC
j_gene: TRBJ1-4; v_gene: TRBV15; abundance: .; d_gene: TRBD1; CDR3aa: CATSGLPGQGMQANEKLFF; CDR3nt: TGTGCCACCAGCGGACTACCGGGACAGGGGATGCAGGCTAATGAAAAACTGTTTTTT